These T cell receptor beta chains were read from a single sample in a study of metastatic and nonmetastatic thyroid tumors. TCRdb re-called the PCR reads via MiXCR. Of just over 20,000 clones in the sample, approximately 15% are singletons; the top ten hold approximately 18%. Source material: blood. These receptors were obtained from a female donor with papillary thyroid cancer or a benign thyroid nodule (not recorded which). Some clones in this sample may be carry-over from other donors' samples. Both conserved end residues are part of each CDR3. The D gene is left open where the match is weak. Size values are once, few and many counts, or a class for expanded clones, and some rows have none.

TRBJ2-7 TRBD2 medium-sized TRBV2 CASSDGLAGVEQYF TGTGCCAGCAGTGATGGACTAGCGGGAGTCGAGCAGTACTTC
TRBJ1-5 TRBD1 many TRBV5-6 CASSWGQGNQPQHF TGTGCCAGCAGCTGGGGACAGGGAAATCAGCCCCAGCATTTT
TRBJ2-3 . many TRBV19 CASSIIGSTDTQYF TGTGCCAGTAGTATCATCGGGAGCACAGATACGCAGTATTTT
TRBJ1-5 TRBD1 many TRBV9 CASSQGAGQPQHF TGTGCCAGCAGCCAGGGGGCTGGTCAGCCCCAGCATTTT
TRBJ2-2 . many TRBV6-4 CASSARLAGELFF TGTGCCAGCAGTGCCCGGCTGGCCGGGGAGCTGTTTTTT
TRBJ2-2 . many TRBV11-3 CASSRRDSARGGELFF TGTGCCAGCAGCAGGCGGGACTCAGCGAGAGGCGGGGAGCTGTTTTTT
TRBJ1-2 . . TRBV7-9 CASSSSGAFYGYTF TGTGCCAGCAGCTCCTCGGGAGCATTCTATGGCTACACCTTC
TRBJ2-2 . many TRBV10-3 CAISVNREAGELFF TGTGCCATCAGTGTTAACAGGGAGGCCGGGGAGCTGTTTTTT
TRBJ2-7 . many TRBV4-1 CASSQVGGYEQYF TGCGCCAGCAGCCAGGTAGGGGGTTACGAGCAGTACTTC
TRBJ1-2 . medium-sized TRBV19 CASSIDRGLDGYTF TGTGCCAGTAGTATAGATCGGGGACTCGACGGCTACACCTTC
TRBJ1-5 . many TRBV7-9 CASSLTEEADQPQHF TGTGCCAGCAGCTTGACAGAGGAGGCAGATCAGCCCCAGCATTTT
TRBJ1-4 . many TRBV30 CAWSVGTTNEKLFF TGTGCCTGGAGTGTAGGCACGACTAATGAAAAACTGTTTTTT
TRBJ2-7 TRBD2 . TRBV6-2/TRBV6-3 CASRDGTSGRNEQYF TGTGCCAGCAGAGACGGGACTAGCGGGAGAAACGAGCAGTACTTC
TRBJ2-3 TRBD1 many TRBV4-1 CASSSDRVYDTQYF TGCGCCAGCAGTTCCGACAGGGTTTATGATACGCAGTATTTT
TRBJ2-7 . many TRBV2 CASSERFSGGREQYF TGTGCCAGCAGCGAACGCTTCAGTGGGGGGAGGGAGCAGTACTTC
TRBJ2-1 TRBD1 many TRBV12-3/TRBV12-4 CASRGDRVGEQFF TGTGCCAGCAGGGGAGACAGGGTGGGTGAGCAGTTCTTC
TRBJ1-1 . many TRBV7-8 CASSSPRITEAFF TGTGCCAGCAGCTCCCCCCGAATCACTGAAGCTTTCTTT
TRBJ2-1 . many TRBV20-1 CSAYPGQGGSGSRLEQFF TGCAGTGCTTACCCAGGACAGGGGGGTAGCGGGAGTCGGCTTGAGCAGTTCTTC
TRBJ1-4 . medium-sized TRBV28 CASSLPRALREKLFF TGTGCCAGCAGTTTACCACGGGCCCTGAGGGAAAAACTGTTTTTT
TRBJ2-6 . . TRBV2 CASSKHGAVGPSGANVLTF TGTGCCAGCAGTAAGCATGGGGCCGTGGGCCCTTCTGGGGCCAACGTCCTGACTTTC
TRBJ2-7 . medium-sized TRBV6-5 CASSSRAYEQYF TGTGCCAGCAGTTCTCGGGCCTACGAGCAGTACTTC
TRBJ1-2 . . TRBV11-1 CASSFETGITISYGYTF TGTGCCAGCAGCTTCGAAACCGGGATCACAATTTCCTATGGCTACACCTTC
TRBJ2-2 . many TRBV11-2 CASSLGTTPGELFF TGTGCCAGCAGCTTAGGGACTACTCCAGGGGAGCTGTTTTTT
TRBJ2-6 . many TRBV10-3 CAISGQQGTGANVLTF TGTGCCATCAGTGGTCAACAGGGAACTGGGGCCAACGTCCTGACTTTC
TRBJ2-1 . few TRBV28 CASSLVGSVGNEQFF TGTGCCAGCAGTTTGGTCGGGAGTGTCGGCAATGAGCAGTTCTTC
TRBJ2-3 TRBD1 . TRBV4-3 CASSRTGGTDTQYF TGCGCCAGCAGCCGGACAGGGGGCACAGATACGCAGTATTTT
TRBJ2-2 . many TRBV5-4 CASSGTGATGELFF TGTGCCAGCAGCGGCACCGGGGCCACCGGGGAGCTGTTTTTT
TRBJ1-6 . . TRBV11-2 CASSPIRPGLQRINPPLHF TGTGCCAGCTCCCCAATTCGCCCCGGACTACAAAGGATAAATCCACCCCTCCACTTT
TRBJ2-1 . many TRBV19 CASSMQGGGLNEQFF TGTGCCAGTAGTATGCAGGGGGGGGGCCTCAATGAGCAGTTCTTC
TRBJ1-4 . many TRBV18 CASAQGTEKLFF TGTGCCAGCGCACAGGGTACGGAAAAACTGTTTTTT
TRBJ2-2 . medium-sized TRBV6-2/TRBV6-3 CASSYSDQVGHGELFF TGTGCCAGCAGTTACTCGGATCAGGTGGGCCACGGGGAGCTGTTTTTT
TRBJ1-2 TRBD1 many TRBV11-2 CASSLSQGGYGYTF TGTGCCAGCAGCTTAAGCCAGGGGGGCTATGGCTACACCTTC
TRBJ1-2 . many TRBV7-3 CASSPDSGRVGGYTF TGTGCCAGCAGCCCGGACAGCGGACGGGTGGGAGGCTACACCTTC
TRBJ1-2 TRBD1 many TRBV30 CAWSVRGQIYGYTF TGTGCCTGGAGTGTACGGGGACAGATCTATGGCTACACCTTC
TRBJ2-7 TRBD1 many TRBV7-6 CASSLSTPGQGYEQYF TGTGCCAGCAGCTTGTCCACACCGGGACAGGGTTACGAGCAGTACTTC
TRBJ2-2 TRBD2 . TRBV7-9 CASSLSELASGELFF TGTGCCAGCAGCTTGTCCGAACTAGCGTCCGGGGAGCTGTTTTTT
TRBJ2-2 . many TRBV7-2 CASSFTGPNTGELFF TGTGCCAGCAGCTTCACAGGGCCCAACACCGGGGAGCTGTTTTTT
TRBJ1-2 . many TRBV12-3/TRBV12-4 CASSEAPVRVHGYTF TGTGCCAGCAGCGAAGCTCCGGTTCGGGTCCATGGCTACACCTTC
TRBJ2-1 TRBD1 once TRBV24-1 CATSDGTGGVSTSSYNEQFF TGTGCCACCAGTGACGGAACAGGGGGCGTCTCAACAAGCTCCTACAATGAGCAGTTCTTC
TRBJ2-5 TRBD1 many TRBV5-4 CASSRWTGQETQYF TGTGCCAGCAGCCGCTGGACAGGCCAAGAGACCCAGTACTTC
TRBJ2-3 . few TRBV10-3 CAISESIDTQYF TGTGCCATCAGTGAGTCCATAGATACGCAGTATTTT
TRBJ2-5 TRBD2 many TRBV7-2 CASSPIAGEQETQYF TGTGCCAGCAGCCCCATAGCGGGAGAACAAGAGACCCAGTACTTC
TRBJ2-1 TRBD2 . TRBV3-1 CASSQDLAGVVAEQFF TGTGCCAGCAGCCAAGATCTAGCGGGAGTAGTCGCTGAGCAGTTCTTC
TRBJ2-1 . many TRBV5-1 CASSWRPSSSYNEQFF TGCGCCAGCAGCTGGAGGCCCAGTAGCTCCTACAATGAGCAGTTCTTC
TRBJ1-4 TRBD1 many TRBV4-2 CASSQDLGQGSEKLFF TGTGCCAGCAGCCAAGATCTAGGACAGGGGAGTGAAAAACTGTTTTTT
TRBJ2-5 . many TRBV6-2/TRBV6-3 CASSLLAEGEAKTQYF TGTGCCAGCAGTTTACTGGCTGAAGGAGAGGCAAAGACCCAGTACTTC
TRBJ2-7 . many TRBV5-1 CASSLGTGESYEQYF TGCGCCAGCAGCTTGGGAACGGGGGAGTCCTACGAGCAGTACTTC